A selection of T cell receptor beta chains follows, all from one sample in a study of shared clonotypes between healthy human individuals. Repertoires were generated with immunoSEQ multiplex PCR, while TCRdb's copy carries only in-frame clones and drops some. The sample contains around 2.1 million clones, around 95% of which appear only once. The sequenced material came from naive CD4+ T cells sorted from blood. These receptor sequences come from a young man in good health. CDR3s include the opening cysteine and the closing phenylalanine or tryptophan. A D gene is named only where the DNA matches it firmly. Rows give clone size only sometimes, using once, few, many, or a class for an expanded clone.

cdr3_aa cdr3_nt d_call j_call clone_size v_call
CASSARKGTGELFF TGTGCCAGCAGTGCGCGGAAGGGCACCGGGGAGCTGTTTTTT . TRBJ2-2 once TRBV6-5
CASRLPPPDTQYF TGTGCCAGCAGGCTCCCCCCCCCAGATACGCAGTATTTT . TRBJ2-3 . TRBV5-8
CASSLFVGAENSPLHF TGCGCCAGCAGCTTGTTCGTAGGGGCAGAAAATTCACCCCTCCACTTT . TRBJ1-6 . TRBV5-1
CASSFTPGLSEQYF TGTGCCAGCAGTTTCACCCCGGGACTCTCCGAGCAGTACTTC . TRBJ2-7 . TRBV27
CASSLYQTSAAGYTF TGTGCCAGCAGCCTATACCAGACCAGTGCGGCTGGCTACACCTTC . TRBJ1-2 . TRBV28
CASSRTGGLNTEAFF TGTGCCAGCAGCCGGACAGGGGGGTTGAACACTGAAGCTTTCTTT TRBD1 TRBJ1-1 . TRBV7-2
CASSPTGGNSNQPQHF TGTGCCAGCAGCCCGACAGGCGGCAACAGCAATCAGCCCCAGCATTTT . TRBJ1-5 . TRBV28
CASSLDASSYNSPLHF TGTGCCAGCAGCTTGGACGCGAGCTCCTATAATTCACCCCTCCACTTT . TRBJ1-6 . TRBV11-2
CASSPRQLDTGELFF TGTGCCAGCTCACCGCGGCAATTAGACACCGGGGAGCTGTTTTTT . TRBJ2-2 . TRBV18
CASSIGSKSRETQYF TGTGCCAGCAGCATCGGGAGCAAATCTAGGGAGACCCAGTACTTC . TRBJ2-5 . TRBV11-2
CASSSRYTTGINSPLHF TGTGCCAGCAGTTCCCGATACACGACAGGGATTAATTCACCCCTCCACTTT TRBD1 TRBJ1-6 once TRBV27
CASSLDRGVYEQYF TGTGCCAGCAGCTTGGATAGGGGCGTCTACGAGCAGTACTTC . TRBJ2-7 . TRBV5-4
CASSLSGGATSYTDTQYF TGTGCCAGCAGCTTGTCAGGGGGGGCAACGTCTTACACAGATACGCAGTATTTT . TRBJ2-3 . TRBV11-2
CASSLGGQRGYEQYF TGTGCCAGCAGCTTAGGGGGCCAAAGGGGCTACGAGCAGTACTTC . TRBJ2-7 . TRBV7-2
CASSLVGQSSYNQPQHF TGTGCCAGCAGCTTAGTAGGACAATCGTCTTACAATCAGCCCCAGCATTTT . TRBJ1-5 . TRBV7-4
CASSKVMRRGSYEQYF TGTGCCAGCAGCAAAGTTATGAGACGGGGCTCCTACGAGCAGTACTTC . TRBJ2-7 . TRBV21-1
CASSGQGNTEAFF TGTGCCAGCAGTGGACAGGGGAACACTGAAGCTTTCTTT TRBD1 TRBJ1-1 few TRBV2
CASRPNQGSGTEAFF TGCGCCAGCAGACCCAACCAGGGGAGTGGGACTGAAGCTTTCTTT . TRBJ1-1 . TRBV5-1
CAISESTRGYMNTEAFF TGTGCCATCAGTGAGTCGACTCGGGGATACATGAACACTGAAGCTTTCTTT . TRBJ1-1 . TRBV10-3
CASSPAEGGIYGYTF TGTGCCAGCTCACCAGCGGAAGGCGGAATCTATGGCTACACCTTC . TRBJ1-2 . TRBV18
CASRPSGATYEQYF TGTGCCAGCAGACCGAGCGGGGCCACCTACGAGCAGTACTTC TRBD2 TRBJ2-7 . TRBV6-5
CASSTGQISGNTIYF TGTGCCAGCTCGACGGGACAGATATCTGGAAACACCATATATTTT TRBD1 TRBJ1-3 once TRBV18
CASSLVVTHQETQYF TGCGCCAGCAGCTTAGTAGTCACTCATCAAGAGACCCAGTACTTC . TRBJ2-5 . TRBV5-1
CASSLTGDQPQHF TGCGCCAGCAGCTTAACAGGGGATCAGCCCCAGCATTTT TRBD1 TRBJ1-5 . TRBV5-1
CATSSLGGQPQHF TGTGCCACCAGCTCACTGGGGGGTCAGCCCCAGCATTTT . TRBJ1-5 . TRBV15
CASTADGSSGNTIYF TGCGCCAGCACAGCAGACGGAAGCTCTGGAAACACCATATATTTT . TRBJ1-3 . TRBV5-1
CASSKAKDQGAYEQYF TGTGCCAGCAGCAAAGCTAAAGATCAGGGGGCCTACGAGCAGTACTTC . TRBJ2-7 . TRBV21-1
CAWSVPLKGDEQYF TGTGCCTGGAGTGTACCCCTAAAAGGAGACGAGCAGTACTTC . TRBJ2-7 . TRBV30
CASSPSGLPETQYF TGCGCCAGCAGTCCCTCAGGCCTACCAGAGACCCAGTACTTC . TRBJ2-5 . TRBV10-1
CASSFVEVDSYEQYF TGTGCCAGCAGTTTCGTGGAGGTGGACTCCTACGAGCAGTACTTC . TRBJ2-7 . TRBV28
CASSPGQATDTQYF TGTGCCAGCAGCCCCGGACAGGCCACAGATACGCAGTATTTT TRBD1 TRBJ2-3 . TRBV7-9
CASSAGLAVQETQYF TGTGCCAGCAGCGCCGGTCTAGCAGTCCAAGAGACCCAGTACTTC . TRBJ2-5 . TRBV5-4
CAWSSGRNQPQHF TGTGCCTGGAGTTCGGGGCGCAATCAGCCCCAGCATTTT . TRBJ1-5 . TRBV30
CASIKGGDYGYTF TGTGCCAGCATTAAGGGGGGAGACTATGGCTACACCTTC . TRBJ1-2 once TRBV6-5
CASSWSGRSTDTQYF TGTGCCAGCAGCTGGAGCGGGAGGAGCACAGATACGCAGTATTTT TRBD2 TRBJ2-3 once TRBV7-6
CASSESGGFGTQYF TGCGCCAGCAGTGAGTCGGGAGGGTTCGGTACGCAGTATTTT TRBD2 TRBJ2-3 . TRBV10-1
CATSGPTRSGELFF TGTGCCACCAGCGGTCCGACTAGGTCCGGGGAGCTGTTTTTT . TRBJ2-2 . TRBV15
CASSQERGRGYNEQFF TGCGCCAGCAGCCAAGAAAGAGGGAGGGGCTACAATGAGCAGTTCTTC TRBD2 TRBJ2-1 . TRBV4-3
CATQSGQSGYTF TGTGCCACCCAATCTGGGCAATCGGGCTACACCTTC . TRBJ1-2 . TRBV28
CASSPGLADNEQFF TGTGCCAGCAGCCCGGGACTAGCTGACAATGAGCAGTTCTTC TRBD2 TRBJ2-1 . TRBV9
CASSSLTSGRTGELFF TGTGCCAGCAGTTCTCTGACTAGCGGGCGCACCGGGGAGCTGTTTTTT TRBD2 TRBJ2-2 . TRBV6-5
CASSSSGRTYEQYF TGTGCCAGCAGTTCGTCGGGACGGACCTACGAGCAGTACTTC . TRBJ2-7 . TRBV27
CASRHRDRQETQYF TGTGCCAGCAGACACCGGGACAGACAAGAGACCCAGTACTTC TRBD1 TRBJ2-5 . TRBV2
CASSLDQGEQYF TGCGCCAGCAGCTTGGATCAGGGCGAGCAGTACTTC . TRBJ2-7 . TRBV5-1
CASGLGTTSTDTQYF TGTGCTAGTGGTTTGGGAACCACTAGCACAGATACGCAGTATTTT . TRBJ2-3 . TRBV12-5
CSVARGRDRAYEQYF TGCAGCGTCGCCCGGGGGCGGGACAGGGCCTACGAGCAGTACTTC TRBD1 TRBJ2-7 . TRBV29-1
CASSGGAPYGYTF TGCGCCAGCAGTGGGGGGGCGCCCTATGGCTACACCTTC . TRBJ1-2 once TRBV5-1
CAAKHPNTGELFF TGTGCCGCAAAACATCCGAACACCGGGGAGCTGTTTTTT . TRBJ2-2 . TRBV28
CATSREASFNTGELFF TGTGCCACCAGCAGAGAGGCAAGCTTTAACACCGGGGAGCTGTTTTTT . TRBJ2-2 . TRBV15
CASSQGQGGTEAFF TGCGCCAGCAGCCAAGGACAGGGTGGAACTGAAGCTTTCTTT TRBD1 TRBJ1-1 . TRBV4-1
CASSAWGASGMQETQYF TGTGCCAGCAGCGCCTGGGGGGCTAGCGGGATGCAAGAGACCCAGTACTTC TRBD2 TRBJ2-5 . TRBV5-4
CAISAGRESTGELFF TGTGCCATCAGTGCGGGCAGGGAGTCGACCGGGGAGCTGTTTTTT . TRBJ2-2 once TRBV10-3
CASSQDHLPGAAYEQYF TGCGCCAGCAGCCAAGATCATTTACCGGGGGCGGCCTACGAGCAGTACTTC . TRBJ2-7 . TRBV4-1
CASSPDRASNEKLFF TGTGCCAGCAGTCCCGACAGGGCTTCAAATGAAAAACTGTTTTTT TRBD1 TRBJ1-4 . TRBV2
CASSPTGADTQYF TGTGCCAGCAGCCCCACTGGCGCGGATACGCAGTATTTT . TRBJ2-3 . TRBV13